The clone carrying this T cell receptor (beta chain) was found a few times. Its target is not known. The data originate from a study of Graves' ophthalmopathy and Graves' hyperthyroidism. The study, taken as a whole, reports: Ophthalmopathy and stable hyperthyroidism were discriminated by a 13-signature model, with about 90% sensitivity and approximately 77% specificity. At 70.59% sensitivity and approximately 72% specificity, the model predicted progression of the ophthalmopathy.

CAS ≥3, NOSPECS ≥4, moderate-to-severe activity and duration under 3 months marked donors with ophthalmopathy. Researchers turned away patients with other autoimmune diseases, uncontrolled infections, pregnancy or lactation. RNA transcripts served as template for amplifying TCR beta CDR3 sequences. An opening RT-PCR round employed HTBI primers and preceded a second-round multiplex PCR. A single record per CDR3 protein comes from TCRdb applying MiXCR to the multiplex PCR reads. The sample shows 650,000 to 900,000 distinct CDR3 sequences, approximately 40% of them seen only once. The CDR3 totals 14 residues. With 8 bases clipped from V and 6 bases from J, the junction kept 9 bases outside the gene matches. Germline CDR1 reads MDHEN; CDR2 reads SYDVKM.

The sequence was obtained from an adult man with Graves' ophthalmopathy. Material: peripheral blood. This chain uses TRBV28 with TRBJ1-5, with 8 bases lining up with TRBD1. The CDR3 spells CASYLGTGTQPQHF. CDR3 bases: TGTGCCAGCTATCTAGGGACAGGAACTCAGCCCCAGCATTTT.